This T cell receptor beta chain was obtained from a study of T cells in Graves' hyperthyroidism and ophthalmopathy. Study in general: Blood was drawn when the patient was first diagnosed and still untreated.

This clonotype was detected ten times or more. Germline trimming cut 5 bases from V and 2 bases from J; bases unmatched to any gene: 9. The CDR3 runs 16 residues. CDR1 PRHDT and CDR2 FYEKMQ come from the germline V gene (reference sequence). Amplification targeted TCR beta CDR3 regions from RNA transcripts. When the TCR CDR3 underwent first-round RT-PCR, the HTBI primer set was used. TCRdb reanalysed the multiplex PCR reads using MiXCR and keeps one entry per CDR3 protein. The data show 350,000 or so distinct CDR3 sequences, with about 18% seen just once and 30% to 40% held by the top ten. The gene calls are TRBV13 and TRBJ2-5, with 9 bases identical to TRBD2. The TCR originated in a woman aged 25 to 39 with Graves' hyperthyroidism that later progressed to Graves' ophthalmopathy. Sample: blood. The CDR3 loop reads CASSPRVAGEQETQYF. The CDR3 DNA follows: TGTGCCAGCAGCCCCCGGGTAGCGGGAGAACAAGAGACCCAGTACTTC.